This record concerns one T cell receptor (beta chain) sequence. Its target is not known. The data stem from a study of OX40 agonist ivuxolimab in advanced cancers. The overall study: Given to patients was ivuxolimab, an agonistic anti-OX40 (CD134) antibody. People in dose escalation had one of these cancers: hepatocellular carcinoma, melanoma, renal cell or head and neck cancer. Study outcomes and limitations: The authors also found low normalized T-cell clonal expansion in some nonresponders. Fewer expanded clones were found on average in CD4+ than in CD8+ T cells.

Germline assignment: CDR1 SGHRS and CDR2 YFSETQ. V lost 3 bases and J lost 3, with 13 bases in between. This CDR3 is built from 15 residues. This table comes from immunoSEQ multiplex PCR, and its TCRdb copy is limited to in-frame clones, with some not included. The sample yields around 77,000 clones, about 90% seen once. This material consisted of CD4+ or CD8+ T cells sorted from blood, taken in a trial of the OX40 agonist ivuxolimab. The clonotype originates from an adult with an advanced solid tumor such as melanoma, head and neck, liver or kidney cancer. The genes are TRBV5-1 and TRBJ1-5, with D maybe TRBD1 (5 bases). The CDR3 reads CASSSSAGPNQPQHF. DNA of the CDR3: TGCGCCAGCAGCTCCTCAGCAGGGCCCAATCAGCCCCAGCATTTT.